These T cell receptor beta chains were read from a single sample in a study of CD8 T cells in Susac syndrome. MiXCR was run by TCRdb on the immunoSEQ multiplex PCR reads, yielding one entry per CDR3 protein. The sample consists of 100,000 to 150,000 distinct CDR3 sequences, over 85% of them appearing once. The sample comprised CD8+ T cells from PBMCs. These receptors all come from a human donor with multiple sclerosis. The CDR3 runs from the conserved cysteine through the conserved F or W. A D gene is named only where the DNA matches it firmly. A clone size is listed for some rows: how often the clone was seen (once, few, many), or a class if it is expanded.

v_gene: TRBV29-1; d_gene: TRBD2; j_gene: TRBJ2-2; abundance: .; CDR3aa: CSVGTLAGVAGELFF; CDR3nt: TGCAGCGTCGGCACGCTAGCGGGGGTCGCCGGGGAGCTGTTTTTT
v_gene: TRBV5-1; d_gene: .; j_gene: TRBJ2-7; abundance: once; CDR3aa: CASSFTRGHYEQYF; CDR3nt: TGCGCCAGCAGCTTCACCCGGGGCCACTACGAGCAGTACTTC
v_gene: TRBV27; d_gene: TRBD2; j_gene: TRBJ2-5; abundance: .; CDR3aa: CASSPAGEGETQYF; CDR3nt: TGTGCCAGCAGTCCAGCGGGGGAGGGGGAGACCCAGTACTTC
v_gene: TRBV16; d_gene: TRBD2; j_gene: TRBJ2-1; abundance: .; CDR3aa: CASSPPPGLSGGYNEQFF; CDR3nt: TGTGCCAGCAGCCCTCCTCCCGGGCTCTCGGGGGGGTACAATGAGCAGTTCTTC
v_gene: TRBV27; d_gene: .; j_gene: TRBJ1-5; abundance: .; CDR3aa: CASSFSGVTSNQPQHF; CDR3nt: TGTGCCAGCAGTTTTTCAGGGGTTACCAGCAATCAGCCCCAGCATTTT
v_gene: TRBV5-4; d_gene: .; j_gene: TRBJ2-2; abundance: .; CDR3aa: CASSLRGREVPNTGELFF; CDR3nt: TGTGCCAGCAGCTTGCGGGGCAGGGAAGTCCCTAACACCGGGGAGCTGTTTTTT
v_gene: TRBV29-1; d_gene: .; j_gene: TRBJ2-7; abundance: .; CDR3aa: CSVAAGYNEQYF; CDR3nt: TGCAGCGTTGCGGCAGGGTACAACGAGCAGTACTTC
v_gene: TRBV5-1; d_gene: .; j_gene: TRBJ2-1; abundance: .; CDR3aa: CASMPGGKYNEQFF; CDR3nt: TGCGCCAGCATGCCGGGGGGCAAGTACAATGAGCAGTTCTTC
v_gene: TRBV9; d_gene: TRBD1; j_gene: TRBJ1-1; abundance: .; CDR3aa: CASSAGTATEAFF; CDR3nt: TGTGCCAGCAGCGCGGGGACAGCCACTGAAGCTTTCTTT
v_gene: TRBV12-5; d_gene: .; j_gene: TRBJ2-1; abundance: .; CDR3aa: CASGLGVGNEQFF; CDR3nt: TGTGCTAGTGGTTTGGGGGTCGGAAATGAGCAGTTCTTC
v_gene: TRBV29-1; d_gene: .; j_gene: TRBJ1-5; abundance: .; CDR3aa: CSVETGAGEPQHF; CDR3nt: TGCAGCGTTGAAACGGGGGCTGGCGAGCCCCAGCATTTT
v_gene: TRBV7-8; d_gene: .; j_gene: TRBJ2-1; abundance: .; CDR3aa: CASSQHRVLVWYEQFF; CDR3nt: TGTGCCAGCAGCCAACACCGGGTACTGGTCTGGTATGAGCAGTTCTTC
v_gene: TRBV7-9; d_gene: .; j_gene: TRBJ2-3; abundance: .; CDR3aa: CASSRPTDTQYF; CDR3nt: TGTGCCAGCAGCCGGCCCACAGATACGCAGTATTTT
v_gene: TRBV12-5; d_gene: .; j_gene: TRBJ2-7; abundance: .; CDR3aa: CASVGLGEQYF; CDR3nt: TGTGCTAGTGTTGGGCTAGGGGAGCAGTACTTC
v_gene: TRBV3-1; d_gene: TRBD1; j_gene: TRBJ1-4; abundance: .; CDR3aa: CASSWGQLATNEKLFF; CDR3nt: TGTGCCAGCAGCTGGGGACAGCTAGCAACTAATGAAAAACTGTTTTTT
v_gene: TRBV20-1; d_gene: TRBD2; j_gene: TRBJ2-7; abundance: few; CDR3aa: CSAMAGGPHEQYF; CDR3nt: TGCAGTGCTATGGCGGGGGGGCCGCACGAGCAGTACTTC
v_gene: TRBV20-1; d_gene: TRBD2; j_gene: TRBJ2-7; abundance: once; CDR3aa: CSATGTNYEQYF; CDR3nt: TGCAGTGCTACCGGGACTAACTACGAGCAGTACTTC
v_gene: TRBV7-9; d_gene: TRBD1; j_gene: TRBJ2-3; abundance: few; CDR3aa: CASTRKGQGATDTQYF; CDR3nt: TGTGCCAGCACCCGAAAGGGACAGGGGGCCACAGATACGCAGTATTTT
v_gene: TRBV12-3/TRBV12-4; d_gene: .; j_gene: TRBJ1-5; abundance: .; CDR3aa: CASRGPGDQPQHF; CDR3nt: TGTGCCAGCAGGGGACCGGGCGATCAGCCCCAGCATTTT
v_gene: TRBV19; d_gene: .; j_gene: TRBJ1-5; abundance: .; CDR3aa: CASKGDQPQHF; CDR3nt: TGTGCCAGTAAGGGGGATCAGCCCCAGCATTTT
v_gene: TRBV6-5; d_gene: .; j_gene: TRBJ2-2; abundance: .; CDR3aa: CASSYSKTPANTGELFF; CDR3nt: TGTGCCAGCAGTTACTCGAAGACTCCCGCGAACACCGGGGAGCTGTTTTTT
v_gene: TRBV7-9; d_gene: .; j_gene: TRBJ1-1; abundance: .; CDR3aa: CASSPQGFTEAFF; CDR3nt: TGTGCCAGCAGCCCCCAGGGATTCACTGAAGCTTTCTTT
v_gene: TRBV5-6; d_gene: TRBD2; j_gene: TRBJ2-2; abundance: .; CDR3aa: CASSLHGGYTGELFF; CDR3nt: TGTGCCAGCAGCCTGCACGGGGGGTACACCGGGGAGCTGTTTTTT
v_gene: TRBV9; d_gene: TRBD2; j_gene: TRBJ2-2; abundance: .; CDR3aa: CASSNRAGRGNTGELFF; CDR3nt: TGTGCCAGCAGCAACCGTGCGGGGAGGGGGAACACCGGGGAGCTGTTTTTT
v_gene: TRBV9; d_gene: .; j_gene: TRBJ2-2; abundance: once; CDR3aa: CASSVVSLTGELFF; CDR3nt: TGTGCCAGCAGCGTAGTCAGCCTCACCGGGGAGCTGTTTTTT
v_gene: TRBV7-8; d_gene: TRBD1; j_gene: TRBJ1-3; abundance: .; CDR3aa: CASSQGQGAGNTIYF; CDR3nt: TGTGCCAGCAGCCAGGGACAGGGGGCTGGAAACACCATATATTTT
v_gene: TRBV4-2; d_gene: TRBD2; j_gene: TRBJ2-5; abundance: once; CDR3aa: CASSSTGGRETQYF; CDR3nt: TGTGCCAGCAGCTCGACGGGGGGGAGGGAGACCCAGTACTTC
v_gene: TRBV7-2; d_gene: TRBD2; j_gene: TRBJ2-5; abundance: .; CDR3aa: CASSLAIASGPQETQYF; CDR3nt: TGTGCCAGCAGCTTAGCGATCGCTAGCGGGCCACAAGAGACCCAGTACTTC
v_gene: TRBV3-1; d_gene: .; j_gene: TRBJ2-2; abundance: .; CDR3aa: CASSQEGTRLTGELFF; CDR3nt: TGTGCCAGCAGCCAAGAAGGGACCCGACTCACCGGGGAGCTGTTTTTT